This T cell receptor beta chain was captured in a study of shared clonotypes between healthy human individuals. The split of CD4+ cells yielded CD45RA+ naive and CD45RA-negative memory subsets. Data came from immunoSEQ multiplex PCR; TCRdb stores just in-frame clones and leaves some out. This sample has about 1 million clones; around 74% occur once, and the top ten carry 1.4%. Turning to this clone: Its specificity is unknown.

V shed 4 bases, J shed 2 bases, and the junction held 4 bases outside the gene matches. This CDR3 is built from 14 residues. Germline V gives CDR1 SGHAT, CDR2 FQNNGV. Study outcomes and limitations: A generally larger estimated richness was seen in naive subsets than in memory subsets.

This TCR was recovered from a man aged 18 to 29 in good health. Sequenced material: memory CD4+ T cells sorted from blood. Subset reported: CD45RA-negative fraction. The chain recombines TRBV11-2 with TRBJ2-7; 8 bases map to TRBD1. The CDR3 loop reads CASSSRTGPYEQYF. The CDR3 DNA follows: TGTGCCAGCAGCTCAAGGACAGGGCCCTACGAGCAGTACTTC.